The clone carrying this T cell receptor (beta chain) was found a few times. Its matching antigen is unknown. The entry originates in a study of identical twins. In TCRdb, the 5' RACE reads were re-called with MiXCR into one record per CDR3 protein. Of a few hundred thousand distinct CDR3 sequences in the sample, 9% to 10% were seen once. Germline CDR1 reads SGHTA; CDR2 reads FQGNSA. V was clipped by 0 bases and J by 0 bases; unmatched bases: 10. This CDR3 has 18 amino acids. Study-wide results and limits: For cord blood, abundant beta clonotypes had fewer insertions, unlike memory repertoires, which showed none. Less excess twin sharing appeared in beta out-of-frame sequences. Cross-sectional statistical analysis was relied on for the conclusions, without the same donors being followed.

The same specimen was also included in a second study, on yellow fever vaccine responses in identical twins.

The clonotype originates from a woman aged 18-29 years in good health. This sequence joins TRBV7-2 and TRBJ1-1, with 7 bases identical to TRBD1. Sequences were obtained from PBMCs. The CDR3 loop reads CASSLARPTGVLNTEAFF. The DNA for the CDR3 is TGTGCCAGCAGCTTAGCCCGCCCTACAGGGGTCTTGAACACTGAAGCTTTCTTT.